This T cell receptor (beta chain) was observed in a study of T cell changes during pregnancy in multiple sclerosis. The method was immunoSEQ multiplex PCR; TCRdb's version includes in-frame clones alone and lacks a portion of them. The sample lists 95,000 to 110,000 clones, roughly nine tenths occurring once. The CDR3 runs 16 residues. Trimming stripped 3 bases from V and 0 bases from J, with 13 bases between. CDR1 is SGHVS and CDR2 is FNYEAQ in the germline V gene. The V and J genes are TRBV7-6 and TRBJ2-3; a weak D match, TRBD2 (7 bases). This TCR was sampled from a female donor with multiple sclerosis, enrolled in a pregnancy study. The input for sequencing was peripheral blood, taken after pregnancy. The CDR3 is CASSFRGGGSTDTQYF. CDR3 DNA sequence: TGTGCCAGCAGCTTCAGGGGAGGGGGTAGCACAGATACGCAGTATTTT.